Sequencing of this T cell receptor (beta chain) was carried out in a study of blood T cell repertoires in COVID-19. Method: immunoSEQ multiplex PCR; TCRdb's copy keeps in-frame clones and lacks some. In the table there are roughly 43,000 clones, nearly 90% of which are singletons. The CDR3 runs to 17 residues. Per germline, CDR1 MNHNS and CDR2 SASEGT. V was pared by 2 bases and J by 7 bases, with 21 bases between. Material: peripheral blood. The receptor's source is a man aged 70 or older with active COVID-19. The chain has TRBV6-1 and TRBJ1-5, with a possible D match to TRBD1 (5 bases). The CDR3: CASSEIKGVPVGQPQHF. The CDR3, as DNA: TGTGCCAGCAGTGAAATCAAAGGGGTCCCGGTAGGACAGCCCCAGCATTTT.